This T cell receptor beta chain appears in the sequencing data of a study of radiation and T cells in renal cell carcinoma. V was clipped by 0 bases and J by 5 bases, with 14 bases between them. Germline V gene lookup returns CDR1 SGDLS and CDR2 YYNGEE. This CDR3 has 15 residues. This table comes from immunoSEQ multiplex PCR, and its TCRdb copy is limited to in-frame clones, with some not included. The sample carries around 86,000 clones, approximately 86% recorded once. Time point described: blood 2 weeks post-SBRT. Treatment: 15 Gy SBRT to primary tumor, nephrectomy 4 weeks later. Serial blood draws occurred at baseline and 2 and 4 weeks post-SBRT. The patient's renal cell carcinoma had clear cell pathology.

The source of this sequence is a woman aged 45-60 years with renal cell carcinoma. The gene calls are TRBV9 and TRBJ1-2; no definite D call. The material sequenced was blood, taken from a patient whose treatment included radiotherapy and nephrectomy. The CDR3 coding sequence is TGTGCCAGCAGCGTAGCAGATCTATCTATGTATGGCTACACCTTC. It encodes CASSVADLSMYGYTF.